This TCR beta chain is drawn from a study of blood T cell repertoires in COVID-19. Worth noting for this clone: The CDR3 does not close with the conserved phenylalanine or tryptophan, likely indicating a read error. The DNA is left out, because the CDR3 cannot be placed on it with certainty; the CDR3 is given as TCRdb lists it.

Including both end residues, the CDR3 is 16 amino acids long. CDR1 is SGHDN and CDR2 is FVKESK in the germline V gene. Measured with immunoSEQ multiplex PCR; TCRdb has only the in-frame clones, and not every one. The sample records 150,000 or so clones, around four fifths being singletons. Donors of Cohort 3 who recovered were those that had two negative PCRs, clearance, or symptom resolution. V usage is TRBV14 and J usage is TRBJ1-1; the listed D gene, TRBD1, was not tested against the DNA. Sequences were obtained from PBMCs or T cells enriched from blood (not recorded which). The origin of this receptor is a woman aged 45-59 years who had recovered from COVID-19. This chain's CDR3 is CASSQGAGGTNRNFKV.